This T cell receptor (beta chain) comes out of a study of blood T cell repertoires in COVID-19. Study-level background: Both acute and convalescent COVID-19 samples were obtained from the United States, Italy and Spain. T cells, B-cell-depleted T cells, or PBMCs supplied cDNA or gDNA.

V lost 5 bases, J lost 11 bases, and 7 bases stayed unmatched. The CDR3 is 13 amino acids. Source study methods: Researchers report that nucleated cell counts were estimated from reference gene primer amplification. The assay was immunoSEQ multiplex PCR, and TCRdb's table has in-frame clones only and misses some. V, J and clone size reflect that table, while D and trimming were determined from the DNA. The sample holds about 240,000 clones, roughly four fifths seen once. Sequenced: peripheral blood. The clonotype comes from a man younger than 45 who had recovered from COVID-19. The V call is TRBV12-3 or TRBV12-4, the J call TRBJ1-1; 11 nucleotides match TRBD1. CDR3 region: CASSPTGQGEAFF. The CDR3 region has the DNA TGTGCCAGCAGTCCTACGGGACAGGGGGAGGCTTTCTTT.